This note documents a single TCR beta chain sequence. This receptor's antigen is unknown. The input lacks base qualities; no much larger clone sits a single base away. In the prospective study, participants were about 18 to 89 years old, resided in under 30 geographic areas of the United States, and were enrolled through a virtual design. In the prospective study, cohorts were assigned on the basis of participant-reported clinical history obtained from a screening survey and a study questionnaire. ImmuneRACE Cohort 3 recovered participants were defined by two consecutive negative NP/OP PCR tests, healthcare professional clearance, or symptom resolution. Each participant in the prospective study had whole blood, serum and a nasopharyngeal or oropharyngeal swab collected by mobile phlebotomists. Additional blood draws and questionnaires over a roughly two-month period could optionally be provided by prospective study participants. Prospective study blood samples were shipped either frozen or at room temperature before DNA extraction.

Reading from cysteine to phenylalanine, the CDR3 counts 14 amino acids. Only CDR3 DNA is held: 42 bases, read in frame from base 1. V is clipped by 3 bases and J by 1 base, and the sequence between their germline boundaries is 9 bases long. From the germline V gene (reference sequence), CDR1 is LGHDT and CDR2 is YNNKEL. This sample stems from a study of blood T cell repertoires in COVID-19 (dated by TCRdb to about 2020). General notes on the study: The collaborator samples originated in the United States, Italy and Spain and spanned the acute and convalescent phases of COVID-19. The samples were drawn from the first 160 participants of the ongoing ImmuneRACE study and from roughly 1,300 subjects provided by 6 global collaborators. A de-identified subject ID, COVID-19 status, age in years and sex were almost always included in the sample metadata. The repertoires were released in a freely available public database intended as a resource for research on the immune response to SARS-CoV-2. The material from the prospective study consisted of cDNA or gDNA derived from T cells, B-cell-depleted T cells, or PBMCs. Subjects who had been exposed to COVID-19, were actively infected with it, or had recovered from it provided the deeply sampled blood TCRbeta repertoires that made up the dataset. Where HLA class I and class II types were available, the types were taken from metadata supplied by the sample provider, not from assay-based typing.

Findings and caveats that apply to the study as a whole: How much clinical and demographic metadata was included differed by source and by participant, and the metadata was provided uncurated.

TCRbeta CDR3 regions were amplified from genomic DNA using the immunoSEQ Assay, a bias-controlled multiplex PCR. In the paper's pipeline: Within the assay, amplification of reference gene primers was used to estimate how many nucleated cells each sample contained. To quantify the absolute abundance of each unique TCRbeta CDR3 rearrangement, sequence reads were collapsed and filtered. For each sample, productive Simpson clonality was calculated as the square root of Simpson's diversity index across productive rearrangements. The clones in this table, taken by TCRdb from immuneACCESS, are in-frame only. Not every clone is retained; where verified, under half of the shortfall comes from an unresolved V gene, and the cause of the rest is unknown. V and J calls and clone size are copied from that table; D and trimming were computed from the DNA. A total of approximately 300,000 clones appear in this sample, 92% of them only once. The ten largest make up 15% to 20% of the sample.

Sequenced material: PBMCs or T cells enriched from blood (not recorded which). This chain joins TRBV3-1 (or the pseudogene TRBV3-2) to TRBJ2-5; TRBD1 is a possible D gene, resting on 5 matching bases. The TCR comes from a woman aged 25 to 39 who had recovered from COVID-19. The CDR3 protein sequence reads: CASSQVGAQETQYF. The sequenced DNA: TGTGCCAGCAGCCAGGTAGGGGCCCAAGAGACCCAGTACTTC.